Reported below is one TCR beta chain. Its antigen remains unidentified. This sample is part of a study of T cell responses to AZD1222 COVID-19 vaccine. Overall study results and limits: Reportedly, nearly half of unique spike TCRs recognized epitopes outside B.1.351/B.1.1.7 mutations. Dominant at 160-218 and 743-854, vaccine-associated CD4 TCRs also spanned spike. Compared with day 0, the breadth and depth of the Spike-specific TCR repertoire rose significantly after two doses of AZD1222.

Profiled with immunoSEQ multiplex PCR; TCRdb holds only in-frame clones, not every one. The data contain 130,000 or so clones, 80% to 90% of them seen just once; the ten biggest clones take up about 3%. Trimming left V 0 bases short and J 2 bases short, with 8 bases between. This CDR3 comprises 14 residues. CDR1 is MGHRA, CDR2 YSYEKL, per germline. The rearrangement joins TRBV4-1 to TRBJ2-7; D is unresolved. This TCR was recovered from an adult in good health. Sample: peripheral blood, taken on day 0 of AZD1222 vaccination. The CDR3 DNA sequence: TGCGCCAGCAGCCAAGAAATCGCCACCTACGAGCAGTACTTC. This gives the protein CASSQEIATYEQYF.